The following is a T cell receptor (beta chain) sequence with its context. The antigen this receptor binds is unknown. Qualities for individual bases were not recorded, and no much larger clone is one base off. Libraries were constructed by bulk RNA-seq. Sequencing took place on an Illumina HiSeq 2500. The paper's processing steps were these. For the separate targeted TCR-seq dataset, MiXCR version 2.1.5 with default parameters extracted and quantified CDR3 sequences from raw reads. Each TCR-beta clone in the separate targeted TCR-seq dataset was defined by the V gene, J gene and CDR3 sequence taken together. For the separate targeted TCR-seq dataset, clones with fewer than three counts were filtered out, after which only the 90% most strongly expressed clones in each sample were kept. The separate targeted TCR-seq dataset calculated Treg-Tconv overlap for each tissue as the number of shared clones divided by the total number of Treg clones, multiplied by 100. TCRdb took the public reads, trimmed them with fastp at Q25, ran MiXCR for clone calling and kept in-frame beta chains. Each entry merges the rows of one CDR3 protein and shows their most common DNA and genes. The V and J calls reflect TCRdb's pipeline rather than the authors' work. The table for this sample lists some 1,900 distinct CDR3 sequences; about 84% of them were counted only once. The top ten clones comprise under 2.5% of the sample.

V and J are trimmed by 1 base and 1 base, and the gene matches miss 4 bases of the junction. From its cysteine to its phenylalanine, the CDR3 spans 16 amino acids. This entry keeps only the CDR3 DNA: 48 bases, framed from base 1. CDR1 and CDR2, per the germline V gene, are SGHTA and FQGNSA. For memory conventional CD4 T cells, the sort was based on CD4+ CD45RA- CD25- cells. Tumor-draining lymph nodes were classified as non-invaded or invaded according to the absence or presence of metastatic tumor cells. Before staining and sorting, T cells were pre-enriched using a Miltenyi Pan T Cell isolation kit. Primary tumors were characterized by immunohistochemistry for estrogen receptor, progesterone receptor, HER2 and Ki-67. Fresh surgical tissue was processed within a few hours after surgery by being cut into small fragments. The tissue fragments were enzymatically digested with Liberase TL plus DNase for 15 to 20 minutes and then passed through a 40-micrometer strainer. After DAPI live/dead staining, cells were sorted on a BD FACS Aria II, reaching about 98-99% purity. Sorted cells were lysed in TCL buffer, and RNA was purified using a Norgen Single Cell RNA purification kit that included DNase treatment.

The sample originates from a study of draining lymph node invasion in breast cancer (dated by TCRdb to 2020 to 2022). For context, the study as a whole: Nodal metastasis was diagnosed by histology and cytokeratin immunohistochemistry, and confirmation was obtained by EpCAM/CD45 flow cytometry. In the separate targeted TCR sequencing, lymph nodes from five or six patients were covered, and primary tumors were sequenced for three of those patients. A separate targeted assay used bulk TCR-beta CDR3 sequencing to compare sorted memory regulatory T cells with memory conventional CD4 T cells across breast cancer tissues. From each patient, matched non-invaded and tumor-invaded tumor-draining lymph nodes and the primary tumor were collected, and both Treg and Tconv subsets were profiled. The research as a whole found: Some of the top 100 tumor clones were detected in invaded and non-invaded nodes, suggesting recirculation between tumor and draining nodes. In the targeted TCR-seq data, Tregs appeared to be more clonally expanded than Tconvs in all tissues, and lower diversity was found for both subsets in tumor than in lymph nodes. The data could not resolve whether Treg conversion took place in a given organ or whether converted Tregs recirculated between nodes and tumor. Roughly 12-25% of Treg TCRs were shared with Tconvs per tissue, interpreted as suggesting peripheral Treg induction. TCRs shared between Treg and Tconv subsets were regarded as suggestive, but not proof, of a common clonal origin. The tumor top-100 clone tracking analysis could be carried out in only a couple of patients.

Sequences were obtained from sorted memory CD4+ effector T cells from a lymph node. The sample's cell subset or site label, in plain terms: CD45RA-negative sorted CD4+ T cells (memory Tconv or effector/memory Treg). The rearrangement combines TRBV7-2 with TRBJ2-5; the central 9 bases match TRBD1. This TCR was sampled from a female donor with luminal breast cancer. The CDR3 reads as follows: CASSLGETGGQETQYF. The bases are TGTGCCAGCAGCTTAGGGGAGACAGGGGGCCAAGAGACCCAGTACTTC.